This T cell receptor (beta chain) was captured by sequencing in a study of T cells in Graves' hyperthyroidism and ophthalmopathy. Across the study: It was at initial diagnosis, before any treatment, that peripheral blood was collected.

What was amplified from RNA transcripts were TCR beta CDR3 regions. First-round RT-PCR with HTBI primers amplified the TCR CDR3 region. TCRdb called the multiplex PCR reads again in MiXCR, with one record for every CDR3 protein. The table has some 360,000 distinct CDR3 sequences, roughly 13% seen once. The diagnoses drew upon clinical symptoms, serum thyroxine and TRAb, thyroid ultrasound and orbital computed tomography. From more than 9.5 ml of fresh peripheral blood, PBMCs were isolated. General study findings and limits: Most thyroid clonotypes that were expanded above 0.001 also turned up in blood.

This CDR3 comprises 14 residues. In germline, CDR1 is GTSNPN, CDR2 SVGIG (reference sequence). Trimming stripped 4 bases from V and 7 bases from J, with 19 bases between. This clonotype showed up many times. Its target is unknown. The sequencing sample was made of blood. The V and J genes are TRBV30 and TRBJ1-2; maybe TRBD1 (5 bases). The receptor comes from a woman aged 60-75 years with Graves' hyperthyroidism. CDR3 region: CAWTRAGRSAGYTF. The CDR3 DNA is TGTGCCTGGACTCGTGCGGGGCGAAGTGCTGGCTACACCTTC.